This T cell receptor (beta chain) was identified in a study of cytomegalovirus exposure and HLA in healthy donors. The CDR3 totals 14 residues. The germline CDR1 and CDR2 sequences are LGHNA and YNFKEQ. V was pared by 3 bases and J by 5 bases, with 2 bases of the junction left unmatched. PCR used 60 Vbeta primers and 13 Jbeta primers. Using immunoSEQ multiplex PCR, the repertoire was profiled, and TCRdb retains in-frame clones only, with some absent. The top ten hold more than 4% of the sample, which has 110,000 to 150,000 clones, roughly 68% seen once. The TCR comes from a man in his sixties in good health and CMV-seronegative. The chain uses TRBV4-2 and TRBJ2-2; 8 bases agree with TRBD1. The source material was PBMCs. CDR3 DNA sequence: TGTGCCAGCAGCCAGGGACAGGAGACCGGGGAGCTGTTTTTT. Amino acids: CASSQGQETGELFF.